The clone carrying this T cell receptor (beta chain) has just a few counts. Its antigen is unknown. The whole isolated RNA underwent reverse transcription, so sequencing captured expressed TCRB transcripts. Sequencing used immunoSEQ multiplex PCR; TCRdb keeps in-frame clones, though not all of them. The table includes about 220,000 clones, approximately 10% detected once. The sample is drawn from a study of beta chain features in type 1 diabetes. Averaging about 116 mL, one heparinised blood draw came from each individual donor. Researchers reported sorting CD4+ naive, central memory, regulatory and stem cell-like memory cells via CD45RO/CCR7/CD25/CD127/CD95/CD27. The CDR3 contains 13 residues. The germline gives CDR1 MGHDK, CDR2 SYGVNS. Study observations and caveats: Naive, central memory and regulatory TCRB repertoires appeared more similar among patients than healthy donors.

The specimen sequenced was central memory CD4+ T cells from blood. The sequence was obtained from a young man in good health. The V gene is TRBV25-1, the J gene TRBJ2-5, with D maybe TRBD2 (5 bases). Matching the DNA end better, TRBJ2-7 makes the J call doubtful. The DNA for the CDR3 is TGTGCCAGCAGTTCCGCGGGCCCCTACGAGCAGTACTTC. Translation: CASSSAGPYEQYF.